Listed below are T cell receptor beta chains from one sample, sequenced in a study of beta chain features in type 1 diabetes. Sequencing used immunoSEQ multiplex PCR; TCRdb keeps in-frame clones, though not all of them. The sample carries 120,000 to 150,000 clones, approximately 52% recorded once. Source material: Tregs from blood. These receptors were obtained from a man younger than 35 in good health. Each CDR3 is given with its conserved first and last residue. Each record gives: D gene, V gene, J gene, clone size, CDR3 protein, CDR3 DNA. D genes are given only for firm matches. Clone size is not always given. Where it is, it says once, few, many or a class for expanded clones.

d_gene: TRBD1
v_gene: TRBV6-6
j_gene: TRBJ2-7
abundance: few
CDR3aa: CASSYSWDSLSYEQYF
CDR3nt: TGTGCCAGCAGTTACTCGTGGGACAGCCTCTCCTACGAGCAGTACTTC

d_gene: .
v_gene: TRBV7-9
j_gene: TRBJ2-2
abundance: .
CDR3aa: CASSLRGSTGELFF
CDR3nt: TGTGCCAGCAGCTTAAGGGGGAGCACCGGGGAGCTGTTTTTT

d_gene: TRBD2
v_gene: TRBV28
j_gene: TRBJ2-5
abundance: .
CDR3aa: CASSSRLAGTYQETQYF
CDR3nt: TGTGCCAGCAGTTCTCGACTAGCGGGGACCTACCAAGAGACCCAGTACTTC

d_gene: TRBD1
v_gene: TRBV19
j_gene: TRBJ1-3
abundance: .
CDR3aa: CASSVTGGATGNTIYF
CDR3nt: TGTGCCAGTAGCGTTACAGGGGGCGCGACTGGAAACACCATATATTTT

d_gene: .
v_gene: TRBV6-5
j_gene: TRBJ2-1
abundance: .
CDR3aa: CASSDWTESYNEQFF
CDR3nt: TGTGCCAGCAGTGACTGGACAGAATCCTACAATGAGCAGTTCTTC

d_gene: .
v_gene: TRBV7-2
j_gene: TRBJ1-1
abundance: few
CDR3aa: CASRQGRMNTEAFF
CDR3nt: TGTGCCAGCAGACAAGGGAGGATGAACACTGAAGCTTTCTTT

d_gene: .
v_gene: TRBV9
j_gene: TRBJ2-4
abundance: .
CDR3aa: CASSTRAGDRIQYF
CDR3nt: TGTGCCAGCAGCACCCGGGCCGGGGATCGGATTCAGTACTTC

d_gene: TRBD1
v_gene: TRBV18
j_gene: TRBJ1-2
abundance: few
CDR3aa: CASSQQGTHAYGYTF
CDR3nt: TGTGCCAGCTCACAACAGGGGACCCATGCGTATGGCTACACCTTC

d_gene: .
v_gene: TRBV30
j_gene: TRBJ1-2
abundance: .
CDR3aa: CAWSEAPYGYTF
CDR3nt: TGTGCCTGGAGTGAAGCGCCCTATGGCTACACCTTC

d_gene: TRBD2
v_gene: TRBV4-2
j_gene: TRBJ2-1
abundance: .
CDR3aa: CASSPSGAAYNEQFF
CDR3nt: TGTGCCAGCAGCCCGAGCGGGGCCGCCTACAATGAGCAGTTCTTC

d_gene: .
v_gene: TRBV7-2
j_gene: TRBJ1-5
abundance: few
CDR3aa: CASSFDSDSNQPQHF
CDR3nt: TGTGCCAGCAGCTTTGACAGCGATAGCAATCAGCCCCAGCATTTT

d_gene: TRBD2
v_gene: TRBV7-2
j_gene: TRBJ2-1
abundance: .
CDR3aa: CASSPRLAGGLGEQFF
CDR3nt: TGTGCCAGCAGTCCCCGACTAGCGGGGGGGCTCGGTGAGCAGTTCTTC

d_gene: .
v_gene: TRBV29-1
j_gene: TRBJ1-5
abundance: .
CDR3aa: CSVAVADSNQPQHF
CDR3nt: TGCAGCGTTGCTGTGGCGGATAGCAATCAGCCCCAGCATTTT

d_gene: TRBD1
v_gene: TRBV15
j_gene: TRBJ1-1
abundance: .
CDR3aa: CATRQGWNTEAFF
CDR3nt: TGTGCCACCAGACAGGGGTGGAACACTGAAGCTTTCTTT

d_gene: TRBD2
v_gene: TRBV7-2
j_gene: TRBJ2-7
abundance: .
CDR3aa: CASSREGLAGASYEQYF
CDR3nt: TGTGCCAGCAGCCGCGAGGGACTAGCGGGAGCGTCCTACGAGCAGTACTTC

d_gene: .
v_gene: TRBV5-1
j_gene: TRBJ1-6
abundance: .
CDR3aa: CASSNGRGVRSPLHF
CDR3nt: TGCGCCAGCAGCAACGGACGGGGGGTGAGGTCACCCCTCCACTTT

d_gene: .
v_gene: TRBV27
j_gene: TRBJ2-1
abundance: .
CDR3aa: CASSPQRGFHEQFF
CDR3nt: TGTGCCAGCAGTCCCCAACGAGGATTCCATGAGCAGTTCTTC